This T cell receptor beta chain derives from a study of sequential checkpoint blockade in melanoma. Specified treatment: randomized to nivolumab then ipilimumab (arm A) or the reverse (arm B). Assay used: immunoSEQ multiplex PCR; TCRdb lists only in-frame clones, some missing. The sample has about 26,000 clones, 70% to 80% seen once; the top ten hold roughly 23%. The clonotype comes from a human donor with melanoma. The material was CD8+ T cells sorted from blood (inferred from file names), obtained from a patient given nivolumab and ipilimumab in sequence.

CDR3 sequence: CSVSTGNSPLHF. In nucleotides, the CDR3 is TGCAGCGTTTCCACAGGGAATTCACCCCTCCACTTT. The chain links TRBV29-1 to TRBJ1-6; D is possibly TRBD1 (6 bases). This CDR3 has 12 residues. V shed 5 bases and J shed 7 bases, with 9 bases lying between them. Germline assignment: CDR1 SQVTM and CDR2 ANQGSEA.